At least ten counts were recorded for the clone carrying this T cell receptor beta chain. Trimming took 4 bases from V and 6 from J, leaving 17 bases between them. The CDR3 is 15 amino acids. In germline, CDR1 is MNHEY, CDR2 SVGEGT. TCRdb itself ran the 5' RACE reads through MiXCR, one entry per CDR3 protein. The profile shows about 57,000 distinct CDR3 sequences, around 15% of them singletons. These data originate in a study of T cells of healthy individuals. The receptor's source is a human donor in good health. The J gene is TRBJ2-3, the V gene TRBV6-2 or TRBV6-3; perhaps TRBD2 as D (6 bases). For the CDR3, the DNA is TGTGCCAGCAGTTTCGAGGGAGGTGGCTCGGATACGCAGTATTTT. Translating it yields CASSFEGGGSDTQYF.